The 7 T cell receptor beta chains in this list originate from one sample, sequenced in a study of blood T cell repertoires in COVID-19. TCRdb keeps only in-frame clones here, not all; method: immunoSEQ multiplex PCR. The repertoire has tens of thousands of clones, around 80% of them found once; the top ten carry about 25%. The source material was peripheral blood. The source is a man aged 60 to 69 with active or convalescent COVID-19.

The chain employs TRBV5-8 and TRBJ2-1; 7 nucleotides align to TRBD1. CDR1 and CDR2 (germline): SGHTS, YDEGEE. The CDR3 length is 16 residues. After removal of 3 bases from V and 2 bases from J, the junction contained 8 bases not matched to a gene. The CDR3 DNA sequence: TGTGCCAGCAGCTCGAGACAGGGCCAGCCCTACAATGAGCAGTTCTTC. Protein product: CASSSRQGQPYNEQFF.

The chain joins TRBV28 to TRBJ1-1, with D hard to call. CDR1 is MDHEN and CDR2 is SYDVKM in the germline V gene. V lost 7 bases, J lost 6 bases, and 15 bases lay in between. CDR3 length: 13 residues. The CDR3 nucleotides are TGTGCCAGCACTCCCCGGCGGGGTGCTGAAGCTTTCTTT. It yields the protein CASTPRRGAEAFF.

The chain employs TRBV11-1 and TRBJ1-1; no firm D call. The CDR3 has 13 residues. Trimming took 5 bases from V and 1 from J, leaving 8 bases between them. Germline CDR1 reads SGHAT; CDR2 reads FQDESV (reference sequence). The chain's CDR3 is CASSRIGNTEAFF. CDR3 bases: TGTGCCAGCAGCCGTATCGGGAACACTGAAGCTTTCTTT.

This clone was detected a few times. DNA for the CDR3: TGTGCCAGTAGTGCACACAGGGGGCGCGACTATGGCTACACCTTC. Translated, it gives CASSAHRGRDYGYTF. This chain connects TRBV19 to TRBJ1-2; 9 nucleotides align to TRBD1. The CDR3 is made up of 15 amino acids. Germline trimming cut 5 bases from V and 3 bases from J; bases unmatched to any gene: 7. Germline V gene lookup returns CDR1 LNHDA and CDR2 SQIVND (reference sequence).

The rearrangement links TRBV3-1 (or the pseudogene TRBV3-2) to TRBJ2-5; weak D call: TRBD2 (6 bases). CDR1 LGHDT and CDR2 YNNKEL come from the germline V gene (reference sequence). Between the trimmed V and J ends, which lost 1 base and 10 bases, there was a span of 7 bases. This CDR3 spans 11 amino acids. The CDR3 protein is CASSQGGDQYF. The CDR3 region has the DNA TGTGCCAGCAGCCAAGGGGGGGACCAGTACTTC.

V gene TRBV10-3 combines with J gene TRBJ2-3, with TRBD2 identical over 10 bases. Germline CDR1 ENHRY, CDR2 SYGVKD. V gave up 6 bases and J gave up 3 bases; unmatched junction bases: 3. CDR3 size: 14 residues. The CDR3 sequence: CAIRASGRTDTQYF. CDR3 DNA sequence: TGTGCCATCAGGGCTAGCGGGAGAACAGATACGCAGTATTTT.

The rearrangement links TRBV18 to TRBJ1-1, with TRBD1 matching 7 bases. This CDR3 region has 17 residues. The trim removed 3 bases at V and 0 bases at J, leaving 10 bases unmatched. Germline CDR1 is KGHSH and CDR2 is LQKENI. DNA for the CDR3: TGTGCCAGCTCACCGGGGGTCCACAGGGGCCTGAACACTGAAGCTTTCTTT. Translated, it gives CASSPGVHRGLNTEAFF.